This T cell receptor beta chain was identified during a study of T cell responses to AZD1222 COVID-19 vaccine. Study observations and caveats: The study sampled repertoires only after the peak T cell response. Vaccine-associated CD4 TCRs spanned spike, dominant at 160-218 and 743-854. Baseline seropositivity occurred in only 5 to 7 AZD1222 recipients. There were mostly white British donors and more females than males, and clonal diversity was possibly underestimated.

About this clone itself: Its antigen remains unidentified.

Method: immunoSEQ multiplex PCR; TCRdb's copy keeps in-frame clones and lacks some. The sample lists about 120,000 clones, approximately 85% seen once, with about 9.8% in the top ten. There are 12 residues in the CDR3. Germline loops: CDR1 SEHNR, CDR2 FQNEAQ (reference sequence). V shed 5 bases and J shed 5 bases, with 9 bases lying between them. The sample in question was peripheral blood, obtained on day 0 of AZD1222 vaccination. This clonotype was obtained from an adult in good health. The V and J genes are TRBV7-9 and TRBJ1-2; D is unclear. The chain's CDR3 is CASSIESYGYTF. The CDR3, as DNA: TGTGCCAGCAGCATAGAATCATATGGCTACACCTTC.